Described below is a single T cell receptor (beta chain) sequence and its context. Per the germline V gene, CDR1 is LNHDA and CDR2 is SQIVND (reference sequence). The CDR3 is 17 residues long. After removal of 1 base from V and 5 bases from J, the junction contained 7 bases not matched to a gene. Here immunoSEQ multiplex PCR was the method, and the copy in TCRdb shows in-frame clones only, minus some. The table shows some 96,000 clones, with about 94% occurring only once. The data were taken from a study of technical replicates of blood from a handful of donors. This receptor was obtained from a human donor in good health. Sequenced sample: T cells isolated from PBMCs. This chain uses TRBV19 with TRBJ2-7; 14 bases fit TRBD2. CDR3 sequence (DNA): TGTGCCAGTAGTATAGGCCCTCCGGGACTAGCGGGAGACGAGCAGTACTTC. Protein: CASSIGPPGLAGDEQYF.